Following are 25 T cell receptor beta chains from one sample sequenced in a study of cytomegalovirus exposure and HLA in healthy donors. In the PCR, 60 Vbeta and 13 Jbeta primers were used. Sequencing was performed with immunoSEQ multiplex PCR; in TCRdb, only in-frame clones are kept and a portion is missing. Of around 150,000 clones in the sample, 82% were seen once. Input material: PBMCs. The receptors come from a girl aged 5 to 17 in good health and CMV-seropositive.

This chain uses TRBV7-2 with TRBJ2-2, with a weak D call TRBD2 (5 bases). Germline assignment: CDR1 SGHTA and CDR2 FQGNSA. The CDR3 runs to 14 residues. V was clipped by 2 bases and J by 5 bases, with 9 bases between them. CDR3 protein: CASSLFEGTGELFF. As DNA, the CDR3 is TGTGCCAGCAGCTTATTCGAGGGTACCGGGGAGCTGTTTTTT. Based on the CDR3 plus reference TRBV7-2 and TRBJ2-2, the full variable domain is GAGVSQSPSNKVTEKGKDVELRCDPISGHTALYWYRQSLGQGLEFLIYFQGNSAPDKSGLPSDRFSAERTGGSVSTLTIQRTQQEDSAVYLCASSLFEGTGELFFGEGSRLTVL.

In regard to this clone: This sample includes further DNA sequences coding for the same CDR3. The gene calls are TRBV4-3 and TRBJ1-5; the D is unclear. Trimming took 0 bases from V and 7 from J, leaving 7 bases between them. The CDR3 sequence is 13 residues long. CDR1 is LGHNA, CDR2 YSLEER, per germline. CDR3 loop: CASSQDRGQPQHF. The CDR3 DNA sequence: TGCGCCAGCAGCCAAGATCGAGGCCAGCCCCAGCATTTT.

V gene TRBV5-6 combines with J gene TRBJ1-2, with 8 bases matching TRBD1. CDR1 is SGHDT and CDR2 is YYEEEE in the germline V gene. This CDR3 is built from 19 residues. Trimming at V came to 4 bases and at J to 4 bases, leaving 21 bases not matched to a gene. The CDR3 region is CASSPGLLLTGGSPYGYTF. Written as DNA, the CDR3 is TGTGCCAGCAGCCCAGGACTTCTCCTAACAGGGGGTTCTCCCTATGGCTACACCTTC.

The CDR3 region has the DNA TGTGCCAGCAGTTTTTTCCCGACGACGGGGTACAATGAGCAGTTCTTC. Translating gives CASSFFPTTGYNEQFF. V usage is TRBV28 and J usage is TRBJ2-1; possible D gene TRBD2, 5 bases. Germline lookup yields CDR1 MDHEN and CDR2 SYDVKM. The CDR3 is 16 amino acids. Trimming removed 3 bases from V and 4 bases from J, with 16 bases in between.

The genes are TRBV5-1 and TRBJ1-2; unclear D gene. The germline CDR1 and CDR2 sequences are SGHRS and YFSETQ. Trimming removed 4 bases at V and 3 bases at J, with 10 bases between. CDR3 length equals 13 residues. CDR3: CASSGEYDYGYTF. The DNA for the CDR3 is TGCGCCAGCAGCGGGGAGTACGACTATGGCTACACCTTC.

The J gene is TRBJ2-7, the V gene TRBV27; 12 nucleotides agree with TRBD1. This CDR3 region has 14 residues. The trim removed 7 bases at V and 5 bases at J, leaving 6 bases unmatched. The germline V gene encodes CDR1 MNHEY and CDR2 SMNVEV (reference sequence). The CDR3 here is CASTKGTGGHEQYF. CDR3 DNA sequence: TGTGCCAGCACTAAGGGGACAGGGGGCCACGAGCAGTACTTC.

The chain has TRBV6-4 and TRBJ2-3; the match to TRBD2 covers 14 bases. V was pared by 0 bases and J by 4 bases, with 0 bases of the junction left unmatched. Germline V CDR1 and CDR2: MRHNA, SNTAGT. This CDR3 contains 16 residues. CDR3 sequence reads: CASSDSTSGGADTQYF. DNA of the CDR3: TGTGCCAGCAGTGACTCGACTAGCGGGGGGGCAGATACGCAGTATTTT.

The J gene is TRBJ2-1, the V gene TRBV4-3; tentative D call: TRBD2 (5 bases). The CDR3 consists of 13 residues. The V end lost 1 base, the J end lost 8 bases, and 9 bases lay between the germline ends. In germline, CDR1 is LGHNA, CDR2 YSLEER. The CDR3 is CASSQGVEDEQFF. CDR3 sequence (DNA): TGCGCCAGCAGCCAAGGGGTGGAGGATGAGCAGTTCTTC.

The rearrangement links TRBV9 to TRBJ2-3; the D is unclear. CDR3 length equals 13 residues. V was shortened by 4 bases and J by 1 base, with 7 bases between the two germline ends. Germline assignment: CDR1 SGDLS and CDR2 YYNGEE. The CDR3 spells CASSLGGTDTQYF. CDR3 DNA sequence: TGTGCCAGCAGCCTAGGCGGCACAGATACGCAGTATTTT.

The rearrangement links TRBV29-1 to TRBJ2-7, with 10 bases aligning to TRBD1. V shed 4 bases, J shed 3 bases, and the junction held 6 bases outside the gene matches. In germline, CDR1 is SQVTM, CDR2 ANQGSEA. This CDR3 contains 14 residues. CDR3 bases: TGCAGCGTTGCACCGGGACAGGGGTTCTACGAGCAGTACTTC. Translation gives CSVAPGQGFYEQYF.

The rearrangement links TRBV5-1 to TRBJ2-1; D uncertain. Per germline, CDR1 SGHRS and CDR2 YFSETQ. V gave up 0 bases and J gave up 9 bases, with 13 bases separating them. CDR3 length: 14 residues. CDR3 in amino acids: CASSLALPTREQFF. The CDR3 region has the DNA TGCGCCAGCAGCTTGGCGCTCCCCACGCGTGAGCAGTTCTTC.

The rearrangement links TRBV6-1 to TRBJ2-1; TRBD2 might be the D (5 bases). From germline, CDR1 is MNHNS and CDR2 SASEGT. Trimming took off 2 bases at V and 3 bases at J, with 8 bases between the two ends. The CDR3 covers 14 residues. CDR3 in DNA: TGTGCCAGCAGTGAAAAGGGAGACTACAATGAGCAGTTCTTC. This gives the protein CASSEKGDYNEQFF.

The chain's CDR3 is CASSLGGGGVQETQYF. CDR3 bases: TGTGCCAGCAGCTTAGGGGGCGGGGGGGTCCAAGAGACCCAGTACTTC. This sequence joins TRBV11-2 and TRBJ2-5; 9 nucleotides match TRBD2. Germline V gene lookup returns CDR1 SGHAT and CDR2 FQNNGV. The V gene end was trimmed by 1 base and the J gene end by 1 base; junction bases not matched to a gene: 4. CDR3 length: 16 amino acids.

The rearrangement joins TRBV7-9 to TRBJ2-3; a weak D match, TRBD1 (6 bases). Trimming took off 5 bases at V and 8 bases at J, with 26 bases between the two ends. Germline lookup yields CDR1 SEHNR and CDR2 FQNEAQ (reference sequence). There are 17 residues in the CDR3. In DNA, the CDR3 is TGTGCCAGCAGCCGACCCTGGGGGCAGCTCAGGGATCTTACGCAGTATTTT. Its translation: CASSRPWGQLRDLTQYF.

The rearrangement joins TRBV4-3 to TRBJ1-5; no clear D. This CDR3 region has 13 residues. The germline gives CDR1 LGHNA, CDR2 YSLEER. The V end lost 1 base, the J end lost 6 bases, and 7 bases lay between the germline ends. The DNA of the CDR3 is TGCGCCAGCAGCCAAGCGGCGGGTCAGCCCCAGCATTTT. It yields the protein CASSQAAGQPQHF.

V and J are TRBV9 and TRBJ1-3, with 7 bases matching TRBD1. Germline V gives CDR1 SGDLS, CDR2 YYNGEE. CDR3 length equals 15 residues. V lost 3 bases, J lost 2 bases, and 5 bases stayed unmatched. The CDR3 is CASSAFGQAGNTIYF. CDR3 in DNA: TGTGCCAGCAGCGCGTTTGGACAGGCTGGAAACACCATATATTTT.

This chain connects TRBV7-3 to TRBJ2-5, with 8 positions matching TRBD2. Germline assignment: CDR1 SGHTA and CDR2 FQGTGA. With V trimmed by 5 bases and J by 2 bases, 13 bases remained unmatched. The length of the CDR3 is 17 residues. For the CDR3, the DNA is TGTGCCAGCAGCCCCCCGACGAGTAGCGGGGAGCAAGAGACCCAGTACTTC. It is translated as CASSPPTSSGEQETQYF.

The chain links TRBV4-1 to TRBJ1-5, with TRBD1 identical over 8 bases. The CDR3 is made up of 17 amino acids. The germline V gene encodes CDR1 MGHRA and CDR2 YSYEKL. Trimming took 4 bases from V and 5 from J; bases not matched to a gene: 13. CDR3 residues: CASSPAQDRVIDQPQHF. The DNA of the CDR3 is TGCGCCAGCAGCCCCGCACAGGACAGGGTGATCGATCAGCCCCAGCATTTT.

DNA of the CDR3: TGTGCCAGCAGTTTCAGGGGGCGTAATGGCTACACCTTC. Its protein product is CASSFRGRNGYTF. The chain carries TRBV28 and TRBJ1-2; 8 nucleotides align to TRBD1. Trimming cost V 3 bases and J 6 bases; bases outside gene matches: 3. CDR3 length: 13 amino acids. From germline, CDR1 is MDHEN and CDR2 SYDVKM.

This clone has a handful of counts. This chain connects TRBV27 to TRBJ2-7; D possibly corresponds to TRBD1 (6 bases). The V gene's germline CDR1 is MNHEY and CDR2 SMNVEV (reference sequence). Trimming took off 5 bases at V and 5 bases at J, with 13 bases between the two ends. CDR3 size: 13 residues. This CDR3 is CASSPWTANEQYF. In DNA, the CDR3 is TGTGCCAGCAGTCCCTGGACAGCGAACGAGCAGTACTTC.

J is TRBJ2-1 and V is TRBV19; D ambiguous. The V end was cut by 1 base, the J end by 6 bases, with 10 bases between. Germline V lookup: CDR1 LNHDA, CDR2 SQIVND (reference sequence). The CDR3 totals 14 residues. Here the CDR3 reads CASSIAFNGNEQFF. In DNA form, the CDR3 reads TGTGCCAGTAGTATAGCCTTTAACGGCAATGAGCAGTTCTTC. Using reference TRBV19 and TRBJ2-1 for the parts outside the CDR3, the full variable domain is DGGITQSPKYLFRKEGQNVTLSCEQNLNHDAMYWYRQDPGQGLRLIYYSQIVNDFQKGDIAEGYSVSREKKESFPLTVTSAQKNPTAFYLCASSIAFNGNEQFFGPGTRLTVL.

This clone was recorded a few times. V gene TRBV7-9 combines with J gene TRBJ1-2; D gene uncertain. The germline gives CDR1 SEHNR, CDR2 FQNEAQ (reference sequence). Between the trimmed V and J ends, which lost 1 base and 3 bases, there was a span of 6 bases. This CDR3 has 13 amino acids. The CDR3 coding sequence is TGTGCCAGCAGCTTAGGATCGGACTATGGCTACACCTTC. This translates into CASSLGSDYGYTF.

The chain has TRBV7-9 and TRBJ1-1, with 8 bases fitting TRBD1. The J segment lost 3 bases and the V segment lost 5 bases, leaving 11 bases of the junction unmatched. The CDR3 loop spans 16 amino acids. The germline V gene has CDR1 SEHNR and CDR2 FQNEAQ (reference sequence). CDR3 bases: TGTGCCAGCAGCCATCAGGGGGCGTCAGGGTACACTGAAGCTTTCTTT. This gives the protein CASSHQGASGYTEAFF.

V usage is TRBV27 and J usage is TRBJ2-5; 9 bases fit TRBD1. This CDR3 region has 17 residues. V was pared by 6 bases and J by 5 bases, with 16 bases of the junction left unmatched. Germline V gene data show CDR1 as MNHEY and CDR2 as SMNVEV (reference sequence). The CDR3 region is CASSAFRDRDKRETQYF. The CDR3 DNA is TGTGCCAGCAGCGCTTTCCGGGACAGGGATAAAAGGGAGACCCAGTACTTC.

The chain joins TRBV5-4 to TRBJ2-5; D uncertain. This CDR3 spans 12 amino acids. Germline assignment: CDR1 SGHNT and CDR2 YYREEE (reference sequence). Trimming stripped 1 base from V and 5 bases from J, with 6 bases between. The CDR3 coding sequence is TGTGCCAGCAGCTTGAACGGGGAGACCCAGTACTTC. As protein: CASSLNGETQYF.